Shown below are 17 T cell receptor beta chains from a single sample sequenced in a study of T cells in Graves' hyperthyroidism and ophthalmopathy. Regions amplified from RNA transcripts were the TCR beta CDR3 regions. During a first-round RT-PCR of the TCR CDR3, the HTBI primer set was used. TCRdb reprocessed the multiplex PCR reads via MiXCR and lists one record per CDR3 protein. Among approximately 430,000 distinct CDR3 sequences listed, roughly 15% were seen once. What was sequenced was blood. These receptors all come from a man aged 18-30 years with Graves' ophthalmopathy.

This clonotype was seen repeatedly, ten times or more. J is TRBJ2-7 and V is TRBV20-1, with D perhaps matching TRBD1 or TRBD2 (5 bases each). Trimming stripped 7 bases from V and 6 bases from J, with 19 bases between. This CDR3 is built from 13 residues. Looked up from germline, CDR1 is DFQATT and CDR2 is SNEGSKA (reference sequence). The CDR3, as DNA: TGCAGTGACAAAGGACCGGGACGGGCCGAGCAGTACTTC. Translating it yields CSDKGPGRAEQYF.

Details on this clonotype: A read error may explain this, as a much larger clone is one base away. The chain couples TRBV2 to TRBJ1-5; D call uncertain. Germline V CDR1 and CDR2: SNHLY, FYNNEI. The CDR3 is 13 amino acids. CDR3: CTSSEEAAQPQHF. The CDR3 DNA reads as TGTACCAGCAGTGAAGAGGCAGCACAGCCCCAGCATTTT.

The CDR3, as DNA: TGTGCTAGTGGTTTGGTACCGACCTACGAGCAGTACTTC. This translates into CASGLVPTYEQYF. The chain combines TRBV12-5 with TRBJ2-7; D ambiguous. CDR3 length: 13 residues. The germline V gene encodes CDR1 LGHNT and CDR2 FRNRAP. Trimming cost V 0 bases and J 2 bases, with 5 bases left between them.

The table lists this clonotype with a few counts. The V call is TRBV19, the J call TRBJ2-7; 12 bases align to TRBD1. Trimming took 7 bases from V and 7 from J; bases not matched to a gene: 8. The CDR3 loop spans 14 amino acids. The germline CDR1 and CDR2 sequences are LNHDA and SQIVND (reference sequence). Here the CDR3 DNA reads TGTGCCAGTACCCCGGGACAGGGGGCAAGGGAGCAGTACTTC. This gives the protein CASTPGQGAREQYF.

This clonotype was observed at least ten times. V is TRBV12-3 or TRBV12-4 and J is TRBJ2-7; D unresolved. The CDR3 totals 14 residues. Trimming took off 3 bases at V and 5 bases at J, with 14 bases between the two ends. CDR3 sequence: CASSFSVGRDEQYF. In DNA form, the CDR3 reads TGTGCCAGCAGTTTCTCCGTTGGACGGGACGAGCAGTACTTC.

The table lists this clonotype with many counts. The J gene is TRBJ1-1, the V gene TRBV6-2 or TRBV6-3, with TRBD1 matching 8 bases. Germline values: CDR1 MNHEY, CDR2 SVGEGT. V dropped 0 bases and J dropped 9; count of bases not matched to a gene: 6. CDR3 length: 14 amino acids. As DNA, the CDR3 is TGTGCCAGCAGTTACTCTGGAGACAGGGGAAAAGCTTTCTTT. Its protein product is CASSYSGDRGKAFF.

This clonotype was detected ten times or more. This chain links TRBV5-1 with TRBJ1-4; possibly TRBD1 for D (5 bases). The CDR3 totals 15 residues. V was pared by 5 bases and J by 10 bases, with 21 bases between. Germline V CDR1 and CDR2: SGHRS, YFSETQ. The CDR3 nucleotides are TGCGCCAGCAGTTACGTTTTGCCAGGCCAGGGAAAACTGTTTTTT. Protein sequence: CASSYVLPGQGKLFF.

This clonotype was seen ten or more times. The chain uses TRBV5-1 and TRBJ1-1; TRBD1 might be the D (6 bases). In germline, CDR1 is SGHRS, CDR2 YFSETQ. The CDR3 spans 14 residues. Deletions cut 2 bases from V and 1 base from J, with 9 bases between. The CDR3 DNA reads as TGCGCCAGCAGCTTTTGGGACAAGAACACTGAAGCTTTCTTT. Its protein is CASSFWDKNTEAFF.

This clonotype was detected ten times or more. The junction departs from the called germline gene at one end, perhaps through a read error. The chain recombines TRBV5-1 with TRBJ1-5; no definite D call. This CDR3 is 11 amino acids long. The germline gives CDR1 SGHRS, CDR2 YFSETQ. The CDR3 loop is CASSSNQPQHF. The DNA of the CDR3 is TGCGCCAGCAGCTCCAATCAACCCCAGCATTTT.

Turning to this clonotype: A much more abundant neighbour one base away suggests this may be a read error. The rearrangement joins TRBV7-9 to TRBJ2-1; the D call may be TRBD1 or TRBD2 (5 bases each). V was cut by 5 bases and J by 9 bases, with 14 bases left in between. The CDR3 has 13 residues. CDR1 and CDR2 from the germline V gene are SEHNR and FQNEAQ (reference sequence). The CDR3, as DNA: TGTGCCAGCAGCCTCCCAGGGAGCGGTGAGCAGTTCTTC. Amino acids: CASSLPGSGEQFF.

This clonotype was counted a few times. The J gene is TRBJ1-1, the V gene TRBV15; no firm D call. V lost 0 bases and J 0 bases, leaving 8 bases between the germline ends. From germline, CDR1 is LNHNV and CDR2 YYDKDF (reference sequence). The CDR3 has 15 amino acids. The CDR3 DNA reads as TGTGCCACCAGCAGAGATTTTGGAATGAACACTGAAGCTTTCTTT. The encoded protein is CATSRDFGMNTEAFF.

This clonotype showed up many times. The chain links TRBV2 to TRBJ1-4; D may be TRBD1 (6 bases). The CDR3 loop spans 15 amino acids. The ends were cut back, 5 bases at V and 0 bases at J, with 10 bases in the middle. Germline assignment: CDR1 SNHLY and CDR2 FYNNEI. The CDR3 region has the DNA TGTGCCAGCAGTCCAGGGGAAGCAACTAATGAAAAACTGTTTTTT. Residues: CASSPGEATNEKLFF. Variable domain in full (rest from reference TRBV2 and TRBJ1-4): EPEVTQTPSHQVTQMGQEVILRCVPISNHLYFYWYRQILGQKVEFLVSFYNNEISEKSEIFDDQFSVERPDGSNFTLKIRSTKLEDSAMYFCASSPGEATNEKLFFGSGTQLSVL.

This clonotype appeared a few times. The rearrangement joins TRBV9 to TRBJ1-1; the match to TRBD1 covers 12 bases. In germline, CDR1 is SGDLS, CDR2 YYNGEE. This CDR3 comprises 15 residues. J gave up 4 bases and V 0 bases, and 1 base lay outside the gene matches. The CDR3 sequence is CASSVEGQGATEAFF. The CDR3 DNA reads TGTGCCAGCAGCGTAGAGGGACAGGGGGCCACTGAAGCTTTCTTT.

The rearrangement uses TRBV19 and TRBJ1-5, with no clear D. V was clipped by 5 bases and J by 1 base, with 15 bases between them. The CDR3 consists of 16 residues. The germline V gene has CDR1 LNHDA and CDR2 SQIVND (reference sequence). The CDR3 DNA follows: TGTGCCAGTAGTCTTCCCCGAGGGCTGAGCAATCAGCCCCAGCATTTT. Its protein product is CASSLPRGLSNQPQHF.

This clonotype has only a few counts. The chain has TRBV6-5 and TRBJ2-1, with D perhaps TRBD1 or TRBD2 (5 bases each). This CDR3 is built from 15 residues. Germline V gives CDR1 MNHEY, CDR2 SVGAGI. The V end lost 0 bases, the J end lost 8 bases, and 14 bases lay between the germline ends. The CDR3 DNA follows: TGTGCCAGCAGTTACTCGGGACGGCAGGGCTATGAGCAGTTCTTC. It encodes CASSYSGRQGYEQFF.

This clonotype was detected ten times or more. CDR3: CASRPGQGSDEQYF. The CDR3 bases are TGTGCCAGCAGGCCGGGACAGGGGTCCGACGAGCAGTACTTC. This chain connects TRBV28 to TRBJ2-7; 10 positions agree with TRBD1. CDR1 and CDR2 from the germline V gene are MDHEN and SYDVKM. V dropped 6 bases and J dropped 5; count of bases not matched to a gene: 7. The CDR3 extends over 14 amino acids.

J is TRBJ2-1 and V is TRBV2; 10 bases are shared with TRBD2. The CDR3 sequence is 15 residues long. V trimming: 6 bases; J trimming: 5 bases; junction bases outside the gene matches: 7. Germline V CDR1 and CDR2: SNHLY, FYNNEI. CDR3 sequence: CASRVSGRPHNEQFF. The CDR3 region has the DNA TGTGCCAGCAGAGTTAGCGGGAGGCCACACAATGAGCAGTTCTTC.